This T cell receptor (beta chain) is drawn from a study of blood T cell repertoires in COVID-19. Study context: Samples of COVID-19 (acute and convalescent) were obtained from the United States, Italy and Spain. Sources were T cells, B-cell-depleted T cells, or PBMCs; the material itself was cDNA or gDNA.

As processed by the authors: Amplification of reference gene primers provided the estimated nucleated cell counts. TCRdb's table, derived via immunoSEQ multiplex PCR, lists solely in-frame clones and lacks some. That table furnishes V, J and clone size, whereas the DNA furnished D and trimming. The table shows 250,000 to 300,000 clones, with about 89% occurring only once. With V trimmed by 5 bases and J by 2 bases, 1 base remained unmatched. From germline, CDR1 is KGHSH and CDR2 LQKENI. CDR3 length equals 14 residues. The sample was peripheral blood. This sequence joins TRBV18 and TRBJ2-2; TRBD1 matches 8 bases. This clonotype was sampled from a woman aged 60-75 years with acute or convalescent COVID-19. The CDR3 nucleotides are TGTGCCAGCTCAACAGGGGGAAACACCGGGGAGCTGTTTTTT. It specifies CASSTGGNTGELFF.